These 32 T cell receptor beta chains were all obtained from the same sample, sequenced in a study of control samples from healthy donors and cancer patients. TCRdb's table, derived via immunoSEQ multiplex PCR, lists solely in-frame clones and lacks some. The profile shows under 200,000 clones, about 90% of them singletons. The sequenced sample was blood. These receptors all come from a woman aged 25 to 45 in good health.

This clone appeared a single time. The chain has TRBV29-1 and TRBJ1-1; tentative D call: TRBD1 (5 bases). The CDR3 has 13 amino acids. Trimming took 4 bases from V and 3 from J, leaving 12 bases between them. Germline V gene lookup returns CDR1 SQVTM and CDR2 ANQGSEA. The CDR3 DNA follows: TGCAGCGTTGGACTCAGGGCGGACACTGAAGCTTTCTTT. Translated, it gives CSVGLRADTEAFF.

This clone has just one count. This chain connects TRBV27 to TRBJ2-7; D remains ambiguous. This CDR3 spans 13 amino acids. Trimming pared 0 bases from V and 5 bases from J, leaving 8 bases between. Germline CDR1 and CDR2: MNHEY and SMNVEV (reference sequence). The CDR3 loop reads CASSLSIANEQYF. The CDR3 region has the DNA TGTGCCAGCAGTTTATCGATAGCAAACGAGCAGTACTTC.

The J gene is TRBJ1-1, the V gene TRBV20-1; D is uncertain. Per the germline V gene, CDR1 is DFQATT and CDR2 is SNEGSKA (reference sequence). This CDR3 is built from 13 residues. The V end was cut by 3 bases, the J end by 5 bases, with 13 bases between. The CDR3 region is CSASNAIGTEAFF. CDR3 DNA sequence: TGCAGTGCTAGTAACGCGATTGGAACTGAAGCTTTCTTT.

This chain joins TRBV7-8 and TRBJ2-5; 10 positions match TRBD2. The germline V gene has CDR1 SGHVS and CDR2 FQNEAQ. The CDR3 extends over 16 amino acids. V dropped 1 base and J dropped 1; count of bases not matched to a gene: 3. CDR3 protein: CASSLVVAGGQETQYF. The CDR3 DNA reads as TGTGCCAGCAGCTTAGTAGTAGCGGGGGGCCAAGAGACCCAGTACTTC.

J is TRBJ2-2 and V is TRBV19; D perhaps matches TRBD1 (5 bases). Looked up from germline, CDR1 is LNHDA and CDR2 is SQIVND (reference sequence). CDR3 length: 14 amino acids. Trimming shortened V by 5 bases and J by 2 bases, and 9 bases separated the two germline ends. In nucleotides, the CDR3 is TGTGCCAGTAGTCCCACAGGAAACACCGGGGAGCTGTTTTTT. Its protein is CASSPTGNTGELFF.

This clone was seen a few times. J is TRBJ2-2 and V is TRBV6-5; maybe TRBD1 (5 bases). CDR3 size: 14 residues. Looked up from germline, CDR1 is MNHEY and CDR2 is SVGAGI. Trimming took off 7 bases at V and 2 bases at J, with 11 bases between the two ends. CDR3 region: CASKLTGNTGELFF. Here the CDR3 DNA reads TGTGCCAGCAAATTAACAGGAAACACCGGGGAGCTGTTTTTT.

This chain joins TRBV10-3 and TRBJ2-7, with 9 nucleotides matching TRBD1. CDR1 and CDR2 (germline): ENHRY, SYGVKD. The V segment lost 8 bases and the J segment 3 bases; nucleotides outside the gene matches: 11. The CDR3 length is 15 residues. In nucleotides, the CDR3 is TGTGCCATCGGAGCCGGGACAGGGTCAGGCTACGAGCAGTACTTC. Translating it yields CAIGAGTGSGYEQYF.

This chain links TRBV18 with TRBJ1-2, with TRBD1 matching over 8 bases. The length of the CDR3 is 15 residues. The V segment lost 0 bases and the J segment 8 bases; nucleotides outside the gene matches: 8. Germline CDR1 reads KGHSH; CDR2 reads LQKENI. The CDR3 spells CASSPPTGDWEGYTF. The CDR3 DNA is TGTGCCAGCTCACCACCGACAGGGGATTGGGAAGGCTACACCTTC.

V and J are TRBV7-9 and TRBJ2-1, with 11 bases identical to TRBD2. Germline V gene sequence: CDR1 SEHNR, CDR2 FQNEAQ (reference sequence). The V gene end was trimmed by 6 bases and the J gene end by 4 bases; junction bases not matched to a gene: 5. The CDR3 has 15 amino acids. CDR3 bases: TGTGCCAGCAGGAATAGCGGGAGGGGTTACAATGAGCAGTTCTTC. It yields the protein CASRNSGRGYNEQFF.

The chain joins TRBV28 to TRBJ2-7; TRBD1 is a possible D gene (5 bases). CDR3 length equals 14 residues. V lost 6 bases to trimming and J lost 3 bases, with 15 bases between them. In germline, CDR1 is MDHEN, CDR2 SYDVKM. The CDR3 loop reads CASRETGRVYEQYF. In DNA, the CDR3 is TGTGCCAGCAGGGAAACAGGCCGGGTCTACGAGCAGTACTTC.

The chain links TRBV29-1 to TRBJ2-3; 7 nucleotides match TRBD1. V shed 4 bases and J 0 bases; nucleotides not matched to a gene: 7. The CDR3 spans 15 residues. Germline values: CDR1 SQVTM, CDR2 ANQGSEA. The CDR3 here is CSVAGTDQSTDTQYF. Written as DNA, the CDR3 is TGCAGCGTTGCGGGGACAGACCAAAGCACAGATACGCAGTATTTT.

The chain links TRBV29-1 to TRBJ1-1, with 8 bases that match TRBD1. The CDR3 has 15 amino acids. Looked up from germline, CDR1 is SQVTM and CDR2 is ANQGSEA. V shed 4 bases, J shed 3 bases, and the junction held 10 bases outside the gene matches. The CDR3 spells CSVAGGTGGDTEAFF. CDR3 DNA: TGCAGCGTTGCCGGAGGGACAGGAGGGGACACTGAAGCTTTCTTT.

The chain carries TRBV5-1 and TRBJ2-5; 12 nucleotides match TRBD2. The CDR3 contains 18 residues. V shed 4 bases, J shed 4 bases, and the junction held 14 bases outside the gene matches. Germline assignment: CDR1 SGHRS and CDR2 YFSETQ. The CDR3 sequence: CASSPTGLAGPRGETQYF. CDR3 coding DNA: TGCGCCAGCAGCCCGACCGGACTAGCGGGACCCCGGGGAGAGACCCAGTACTTC.

The chain employs TRBV29-1 and TRBJ2-1, with 10 bases that match TRBD2. Trimming removed 7 bases from V and 9 bases from J; junction bases left unmatched: 3. Looked up from germline, CDR1 is SQVTM and CDR2 is ANQGSEA. There are 11 residues in the CDR3. CDR3 protein: CSARTSGEQFF. The CDR3 region has the DNA TGCAGCGCACGGACTAGCGGTGAGCAGTTCTTC.

This rearrangement joins TRBV7-2 to TRBJ1-5; D possibly corresponds to TRBD1 (5 bases). The CDR3 has 16 amino acids. Trimming removed 4 bases from V and 0 bases from J, with 13 bases in between. Germline lookup yields CDR1 SGHTA and CDR2 FQGNSA. CDR3 sequence reads: CASSSRQRGSNQPQHF. DNA of the CDR3: TGTGCCAGCAGCTCCCGACAGCGGGGTAGCAATCAGCCCCAGCATTTT.

This rearrangement joins TRBV2 to TRBJ2-4, with D perhaps matching TRBD1 (6 bases). The CDR3 is 15 amino acids. The ends were cut back, 4 bases at V and 2 bases at J, with 12 bases in the middle. Germline CDR1 reads SNHLY; CDR2 reads FYNNEI. The CDR3 here is CASSARDRTKNIQYF. CDR3 nucleotide sequence: TGTGCCAGCAGTGCTAGAGACAGGACCAAAAACATTCAGTACTTC. The variable domain in full, with the rest retrieved from reference TRBV2 and TRBJ2-4, is EPEVTQTPSHQVTQMGQEVILRCVPISNHLYFYWYRQILGQKVEFLVSFYNNEISEKSEIFDDQFSVERPDGSNFTLKIRSTKLEDSAMYFCASSARDRTKNIQYFGAGTRLSVL.

The CDR3 bases are TGTGCCAGCAGCCGGACAGGCACCTATGGCTACACCTTC. Translating gives CASSRTGTYGYTF. The genes are TRBV14 and TRBJ1-2; 7 nucleotides agree with TRBD1. Germline V gene sequence: CDR1 SGHDN, CDR2 FVKESK. V dropped 4 bases and J dropped 4; count of bases not matched to a gene: 3. CDR3 length equals 13 residues. The full variable domain, its missing parts supplied by reference TRBV14 and TRBJ1-2, is EAGVTQFPSHSVIEKGQTVTLRCDPISGHDNLYWYRRVMGKEIKFLLHFVKESKQDESGMPNNRFLAERTGGTYSTLKVQPAELEDSGVYFCASSRTGTYGYTFGSGTRLTVV.

V and J are TRBV3-1 (or the pseudogene TRBV3-2) and TRBJ1-4, with D possibly matching TRBD1 (5 bases). This CDR3 is 15 amino acids long. Trimming took 0 bases from V and 5 from J, leaving 10 bases between them. Germline V lookup: CDR1 LGHDT, CDR2 YNNKEL (reference sequence). DNA for the CDR3: TGTGCCAGCAGCCAAGACCCAGGGTTAAATGAAAAACTGTTTTTT. Translating gives CASSQDPGLNEKLFF.

As for this clone: One end of the junction does not line up with germline, which may come from a read error. The gene calls are TRBV30 and TRBJ1-1; D gene unclear. There are 12 residues in the CDR3. CDR1 is GTSNPN, CDR2 SVGIG, per germline (reference sequence). The CDR3 sequence is CAWILPNAEAFF. In DNA form, the CDR3 reads TGTGCCTGGATCCTCCCGAACGCTGAAGCTTTCTTT.

The genes are TRBV6-6 and TRBJ2-7, with D perhaps TRBD1 (5 bases). Trimming removed 0 bases from V and 0 bases from J, with 12 bases in between. CDR3 length equals 16 residues. The germline gives CDR1 MNHNY, CDR2 SVGAGI (reference sequence). The CDR3 DNA sequence: TGTGCCAGCAGTTACTCGGAGACAGAGATCTCCTACGAGCAGTACTTC. Its protein product is CASSYSETEISYEQYF.

The V call is TRBV11-1, the J call TRBJ2-5, with 7 nucleotides matching TRBD2. The CDR3 is 13 residues long. The germline V gene has CDR1 SGHAT and CDR2 FQDESV (reference sequence). After removal of 10 bases from V and 1 base from J, the junction contained 6 bases not matched to a gene. CDR3 bases: TGTGCCACCGGCCGGGGGGTCCAAGAGACCCAGTACTTC. Translated, it gives CATGRGVQETQYF. The full variable domain, with the rest looked up from reference TRBV11-1 and TRBJ2-5, is EAEVAQSPRYKITEKSQAVAFWCDPISGHATLYWYRQILGQGPELLVQFQDESVVDDSQLPKDRFSAERLKGVDSTLKIQPAELGDSAMYLCATGRGVQETQYFGPGTRLLVL.

The chain couples TRBV18 to TRBJ2-7; D may correspond to TRBD1 or TRBD2 (7 bases each). The V end was cut by 3 bases, the J end by 0 bases, with 12 bases between. This CDR3 spans 15 amino acids. Germline values: CDR1 KGHSH, CDR2 LQKENI. The DNA for the CDR3 is TGTGCCAGCTCACCTCAGGGGGGGATCTCCTACGAGCAGTACTTC. Translated, it gives CASSPQGGISYEQYF.

This clone was detected once. The J gene is TRBJ2-7, the V gene TRBV29-1; either TRBD1 or TRBD2 may fit D (7 bases each). Germline CDR1 reads SQVTM; CDR2 reads ANQGSEA. The V gene lost 6 bases and the J gene lost 6 bases, with 21 bases spanning the gap. CDR3 length equals 14 residues. The CDR3 sequence: CSVMKDPRGGEQYF. CDR3 sequence (DNA): TGCAGCGTAATGAAGGACCCCAGGGGGGGCGAGCAGTACTTC.

This clone has only one observation. The chain links TRBV5-1 to TRBJ2-7, with TRBD2 identical over 7 bases. The CDR3 length is 15 residues. The V and J ends lost 0 bases and 5 bases, in that order; junction bases with no gene match: 8. Per the germline V gene, CDR1 is SGHRS and CDR2 is YFSETQ. CDR3 sequence: CASSLVFRGVNEQYF. The DNA for the CDR3 is TGCGCCAGCAGCTTGGTTTTTCGGGGGGTGAACGAGCAGTACTTC.

The chain recombines TRBV27 with TRBJ1-6; 10 bases line up with TRBD1. The V and J ends lost 4 bases and 7 bases, in that order; junction bases with no gene match: 13. The germline V gene encodes CDR1 MNHEY and CDR2 SMNVEV (reference sequence). CDR3 length: 18 amino acids. The CDR3 spells CASSSPTGTGVYNSPLHF. The CDR3 DNA follows: TGTGCCAGCAGTTCCCCAACCGGGACAGGGGTGTACAATTCACCCCTCCACTTT.

The chain is built from TRBV5-6 and TRBJ2-7; possible D gene TRBD2, 6 bases. Trimming shortened V by 1 base and J by 4 bases, and 9 bases separated the two germline ends. This CDR3 spans 13 amino acids. CDR1 SGHDT and CDR2 YYEEEE come from the germline V gene. The CDR3 loop is CASSLRDFYEQYV. The CDR3 DNA follows: TGTGCCAGCAGCTTGAGGGACTTTTACGAGCAGTACGTC.

CDR3: CASRTQGANTGELFF. DNA for the CDR3: TGCGCCAGCAGAACCCAGGGGGCTAACACCGGGGAGCTGTTTTTT. The J gene is TRBJ2-2, the V gene TRBV5-1; 8 nucleotides line up with TRBD1. The CDR3 spans 15 residues. From germline, CDR1 is SGHRS and CDR2 YFSETQ. Trimming cost V 5 bases and J 2 bases; bases outside gene matches: 5.

The chain couples TRBV20-1 to TRBJ2-7; 9 positions agree with TRBD1. This CDR3 has 11 amino acids. Germline CDR1 reads DFQATT; CDR2 reads SNEGSKA (reference sequence). With V trimmed by 6 bases and J by 4 bases, 1 base remained unmatched. CDR3 sequence (DNA): TGCAGTGCCGACAGGGGGTACGAGCAGTACTTC. This translates into CSADRGYEQYF.

The chain links TRBV6-5 to TRBJ1-2, with 9 positions matching TRBD1. The CDR3 runs to 14 residues. The trim removed 4 bases at V and 4 bases at J, leaving 4 bases unmatched. Germline CDR1 MNHEY, CDR2 SVGAGI. The CDR3 region has the DNA TGTGCCAGCAGTTGGGACAGGGAGGGCTATGGCTACACCTTC. Residues: CASSWDREGYGYTF.

This clone is a singleton in its sample. V usage is TRBV4-1 and J usage is TRBJ1-1; D is unclear. From germline, CDR1 is MGHRA and CDR2 YSYEKL. Trimming removed 4 bases from V and 6 bases from J, with 12 bases in between. This CDR3 comprises 13 residues. The CDR3 sequence: CASSPHSLAEAFF. The CDR3 DNA reads TGCGCCAGCAGCCCGCACTCCCTCGCTGAAGCTTTCTTT.

The count of this clone is one. The V call is TRBV3-1 (or the pseudogene TRBV3-2), the J call TRBJ1-6; 8 bases are shared with TRBD1. Germline CDR1 reads LGHDT; CDR2 reads YNNKEL (reference sequence). The CDR3 contains 15 residues. The J segment lost 10 bases and the V segment lost 0 bases, leaving 5 bases of the junction unmatched. In nucleotides, the CDR3 is TGTGCCAGCAGCCAAGAGTGGACAGGGAACTCACCCCTCCACTTT. It translates to CASSQEWTGNSPLHF.

The chain joins TRBV5-6 to TRBJ1-2; 8 nucleotides agree with TRBD1. The CDR3 sequence is 13 residues long. The junction had 5 bases not matched to a gene; V was cut back by 2 bases and J by 8 bases. CDR1 SGHDT and CDR2 YYEEEE come from the germline V gene. The CDR3 loop reads CASSLVQGGGYTF. The CDR3 DNA reads as TGTGCCAGCAGCTTAGTACAGGGGGGAGGCTACACCTTC.